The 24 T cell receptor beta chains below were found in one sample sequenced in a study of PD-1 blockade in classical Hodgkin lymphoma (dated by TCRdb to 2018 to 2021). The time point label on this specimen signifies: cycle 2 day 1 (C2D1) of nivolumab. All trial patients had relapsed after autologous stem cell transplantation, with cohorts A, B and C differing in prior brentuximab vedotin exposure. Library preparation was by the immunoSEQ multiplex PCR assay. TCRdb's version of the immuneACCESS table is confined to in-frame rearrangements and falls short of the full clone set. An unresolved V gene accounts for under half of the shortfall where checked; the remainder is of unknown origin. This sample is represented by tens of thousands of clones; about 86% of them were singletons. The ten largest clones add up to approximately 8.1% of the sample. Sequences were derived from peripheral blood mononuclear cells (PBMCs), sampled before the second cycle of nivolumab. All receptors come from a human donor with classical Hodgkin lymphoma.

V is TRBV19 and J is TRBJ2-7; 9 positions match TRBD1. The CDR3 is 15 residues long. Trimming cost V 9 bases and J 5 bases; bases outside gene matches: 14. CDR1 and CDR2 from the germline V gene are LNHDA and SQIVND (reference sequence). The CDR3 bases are TGTGCCAGCAGTTATCCCGGGACAGGGTTCGACGAGCAGTACTTC. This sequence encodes CASSYPGTGFDEQYF.

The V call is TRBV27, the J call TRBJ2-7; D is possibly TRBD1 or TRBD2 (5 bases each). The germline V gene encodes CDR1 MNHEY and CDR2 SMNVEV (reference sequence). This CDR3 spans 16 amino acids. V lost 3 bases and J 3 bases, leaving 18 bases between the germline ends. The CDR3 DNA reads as TGTGCCAGCAGTTTTATAGGGACGGTCAACCTCTACGAGCAGTACTTC. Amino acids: CASSFIGTVNLYEQYF.

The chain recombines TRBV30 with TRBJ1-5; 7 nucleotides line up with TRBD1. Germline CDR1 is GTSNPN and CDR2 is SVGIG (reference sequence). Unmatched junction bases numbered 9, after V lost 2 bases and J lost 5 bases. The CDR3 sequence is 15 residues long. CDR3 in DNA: TGTGCCTGGAGTAAAACGGACAGGAACGATCAGCCCCAGCATTTT. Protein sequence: CAWSKTDRNDQPQHF.

CDR3 in amino acids: CASSQSYRDSSYNEQFF. CDR3 DNA sequence: TGCGCCAGCAGCCAATCATACAGGGACAGCTCCTACAATGAGCAGTTCTTC. This chain links TRBV4-1 with TRBJ2-1, with TRBD1 matching over 7 bases. This CDR3 has 17 residues. J was trimmed by 0 bases and V by 2 bases; bases with no gene match: 7. Germline loops: CDR1 MGHRA, CDR2 YSYEKL.

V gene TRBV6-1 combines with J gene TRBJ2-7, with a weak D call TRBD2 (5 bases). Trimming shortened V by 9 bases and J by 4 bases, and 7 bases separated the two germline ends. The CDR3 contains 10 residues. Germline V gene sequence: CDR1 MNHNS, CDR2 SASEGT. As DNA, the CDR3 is TGTGCCAGTGAGGGATACGAGCAGTACTTC. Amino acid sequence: CASEGYEQYF.

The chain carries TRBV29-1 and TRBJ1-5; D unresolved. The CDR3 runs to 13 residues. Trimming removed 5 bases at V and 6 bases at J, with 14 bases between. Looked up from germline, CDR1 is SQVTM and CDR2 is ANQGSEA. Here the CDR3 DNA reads TGCAGCGTTCCCGGGGTAGAGGGTCAGCCCCAGCATTTT. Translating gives CSVPGVEGQPQHF.

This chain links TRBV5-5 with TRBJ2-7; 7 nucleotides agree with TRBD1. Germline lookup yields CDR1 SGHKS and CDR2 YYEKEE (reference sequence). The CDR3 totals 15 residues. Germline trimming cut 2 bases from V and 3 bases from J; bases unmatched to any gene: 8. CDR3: CASSLGGDDYYEQYF. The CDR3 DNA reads TGTGCCAGCAGCTTAGGGGGCGACGACTACTACGAGCAGTACTTC. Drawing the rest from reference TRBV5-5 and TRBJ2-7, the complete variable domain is DAGVTQSPTHLIKTRGQQVTLRCSPISGHKSVSWYQQVLGQGPQFIFQYYEKEERGRGNFPDRFSARQFPNYSSELNVNALLLGDSALYLCASSLGGDDYYEQYFGPGTRLTVT.

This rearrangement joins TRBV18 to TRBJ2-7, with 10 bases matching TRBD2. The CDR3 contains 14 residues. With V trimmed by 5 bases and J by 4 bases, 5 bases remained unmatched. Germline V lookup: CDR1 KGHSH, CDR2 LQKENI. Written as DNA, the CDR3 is TGTGCCAGCTCAGCAGCGGGAGGGCCTTACGAGCAGTACTTC. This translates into CASSAAGGPYEQYF.

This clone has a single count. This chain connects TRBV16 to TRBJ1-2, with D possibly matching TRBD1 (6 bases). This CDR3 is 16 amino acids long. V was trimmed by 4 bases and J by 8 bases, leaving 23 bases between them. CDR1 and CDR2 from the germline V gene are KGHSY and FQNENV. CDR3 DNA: TGTGCCAGCAGCCCCTGGACAGTTCCCCGCCTTAACGGCTACACCTTC. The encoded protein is CASSPWTVPRLNGYTF.

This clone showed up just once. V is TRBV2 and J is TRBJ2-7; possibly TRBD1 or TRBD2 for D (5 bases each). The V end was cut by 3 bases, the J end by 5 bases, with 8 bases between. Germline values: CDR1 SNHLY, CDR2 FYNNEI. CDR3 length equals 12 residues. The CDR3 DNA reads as TGTGCCAGCAGTGATCGGGGCCACGAGCAGTACTTC. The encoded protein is CASSDRGHEQYF.

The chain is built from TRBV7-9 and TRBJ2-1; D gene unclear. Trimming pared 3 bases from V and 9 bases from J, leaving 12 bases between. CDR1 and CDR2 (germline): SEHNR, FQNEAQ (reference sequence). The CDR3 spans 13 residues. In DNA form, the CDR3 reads TGTGCCAGCAGCTTGTACCCAGGCGGTGAGCAGTTCTTC. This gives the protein CASSLYPGGEQFF.

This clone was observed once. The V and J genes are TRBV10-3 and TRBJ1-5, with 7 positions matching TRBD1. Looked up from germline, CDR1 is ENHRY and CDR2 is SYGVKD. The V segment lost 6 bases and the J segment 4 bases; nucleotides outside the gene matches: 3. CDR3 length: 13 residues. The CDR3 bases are TGTGCCATCAGACCAGGGGGGAATCAGCCCCAGCATTTT. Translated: CAIRPGGNQPQHF.

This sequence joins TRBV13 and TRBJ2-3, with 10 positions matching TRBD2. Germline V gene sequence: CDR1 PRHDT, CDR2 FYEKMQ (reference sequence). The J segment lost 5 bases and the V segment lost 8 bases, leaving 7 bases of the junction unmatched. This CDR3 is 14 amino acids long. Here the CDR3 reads CASGLAGVVDTQYF. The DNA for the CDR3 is TGTGCCAGCGGTCTAGCGGGAGTTGTAGATACGCAGTATTTT.

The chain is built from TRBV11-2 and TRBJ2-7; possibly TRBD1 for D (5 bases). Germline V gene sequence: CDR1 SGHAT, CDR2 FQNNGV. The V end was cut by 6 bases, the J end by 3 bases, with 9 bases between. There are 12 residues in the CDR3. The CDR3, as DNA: TGTGCCAGCAGTCAGGGCCTCTACGAGCAGTACTTC. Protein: CASSQGLYEQYF.

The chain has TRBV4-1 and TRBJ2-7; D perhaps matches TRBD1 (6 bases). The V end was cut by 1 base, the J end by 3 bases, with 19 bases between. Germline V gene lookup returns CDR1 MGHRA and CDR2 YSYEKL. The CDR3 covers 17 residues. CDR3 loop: CASSQAPGTGPHYEQYF. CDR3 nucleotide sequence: TGCGCCAGCAGCCAAGCCCCGGGAACAGGGCCACACTACGAGCAGTACTTC.

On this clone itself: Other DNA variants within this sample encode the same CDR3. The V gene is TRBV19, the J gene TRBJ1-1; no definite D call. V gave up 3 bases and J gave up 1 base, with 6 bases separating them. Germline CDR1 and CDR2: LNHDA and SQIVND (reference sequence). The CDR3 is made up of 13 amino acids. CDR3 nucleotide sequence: TGTGCCAGTAGTATTAATGCGAACACTGAAGCTTTCTTT. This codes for CASSINANTEAFF.

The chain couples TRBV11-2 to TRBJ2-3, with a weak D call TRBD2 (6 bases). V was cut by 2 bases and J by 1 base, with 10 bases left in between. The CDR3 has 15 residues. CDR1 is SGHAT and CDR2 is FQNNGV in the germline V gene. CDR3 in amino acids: CASSLRGGGTDTQYF. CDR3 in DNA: TGTGCCAGCAGCTTAAGAGGAGGGGGCACAGATACGCAGTATTTT.

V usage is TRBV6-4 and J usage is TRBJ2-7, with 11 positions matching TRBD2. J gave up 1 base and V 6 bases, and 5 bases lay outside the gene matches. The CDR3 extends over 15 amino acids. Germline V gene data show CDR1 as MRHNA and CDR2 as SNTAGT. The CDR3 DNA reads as TGTGCCAGCAGATACTTAGCGGGAGGGTCCTACGAGCAGTACTTC. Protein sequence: CASRYLAGGSYEQYF.

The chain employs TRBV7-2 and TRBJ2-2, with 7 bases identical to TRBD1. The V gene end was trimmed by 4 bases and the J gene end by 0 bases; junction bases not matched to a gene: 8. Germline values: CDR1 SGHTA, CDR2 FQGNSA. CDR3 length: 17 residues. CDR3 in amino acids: CASSYLIDRANTGELFF. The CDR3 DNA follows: TGTGCCAGCAGCTACCTAATCGACAGGGCGAACACCGGGGAGCTGTTTTTT.

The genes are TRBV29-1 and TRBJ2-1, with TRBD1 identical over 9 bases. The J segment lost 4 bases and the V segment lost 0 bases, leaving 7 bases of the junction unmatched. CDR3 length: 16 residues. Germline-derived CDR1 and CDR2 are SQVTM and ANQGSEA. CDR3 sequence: CSVEDSGQGFYNEQFF. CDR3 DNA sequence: TGCAGCGTTGAAGACTCGGGACAGGGATTTTACAATGAGCAGTTCTTC.

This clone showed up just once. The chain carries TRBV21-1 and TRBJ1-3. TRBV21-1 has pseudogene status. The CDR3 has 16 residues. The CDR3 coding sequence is TGTGCCAGCAGCACTTTGGGACGGCGCTCTGGAAACACCATATATTTT. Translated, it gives CASSTLGRRSGNTIYF.

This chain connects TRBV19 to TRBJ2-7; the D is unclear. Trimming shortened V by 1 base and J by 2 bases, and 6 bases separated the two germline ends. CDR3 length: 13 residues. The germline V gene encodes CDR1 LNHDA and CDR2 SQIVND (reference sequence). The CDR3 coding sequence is TGTGCCAGTAGTATAGGACACACCTACGAGCAGTACTTC. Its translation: CASSIGHTYEQYF.

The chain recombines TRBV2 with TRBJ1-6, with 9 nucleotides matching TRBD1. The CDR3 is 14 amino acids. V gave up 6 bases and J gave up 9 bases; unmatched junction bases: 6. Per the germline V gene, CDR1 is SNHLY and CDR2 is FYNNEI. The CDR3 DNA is TGTGCCAGCAGGGGGGACAGGGAAGGTTCACCCCTCCACTTT. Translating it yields CASRGDREGSPLHF.

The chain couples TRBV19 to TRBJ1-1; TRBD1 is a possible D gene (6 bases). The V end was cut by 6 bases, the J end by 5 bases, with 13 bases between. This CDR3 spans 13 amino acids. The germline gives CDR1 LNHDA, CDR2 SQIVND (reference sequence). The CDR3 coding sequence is TGTGCCAGTAGCCTGGACAGAGGAACTGAAGCTTTCTTT. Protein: CASSLDRGTEAFF.